This entry lists 32 T cell receptor beta chains sequenced from one sample in a study of shared clonotypes between healthy human individuals. Repertoires were generated with immunoSEQ multiplex PCR, while TCRdb's copy carries only in-frame clones and drops some. The sample has about 490,000 clones, more than 75% seen once. Sequences were obtained from PBMCs. The receptor source for this set is a woman in her thirties or forties in good health. Some clones in this sample may be carry-over from other donors' samples.

J is TRBJ2-2 and V is TRBV7-9; D is unclear. There are 16 residues in the CDR3. Germline loops: CDR1 SEHNR, CDR2 FQNEAQ (reference sequence). V dropped 3 bases and J dropped 4 bases, with 15 bases sitting between them. DNA of the CDR3: TGTGCCAGCAGCTTGCGTGGAGTCGGAGCCACCGGGGAGCTGTTTTTT. It encodes CASSLRGVGATGELFF.

In regard to this clone: It may be a read error: a sequence one base away is much more abundant. Different DNA sequences within this sample yield the same CDR3. This rearrangement joins TRBV9 to TRBJ1-1, with D perhaps matching TRBD1 (6 bases). The CDR3 spans 13 residues. Germline assignment: CDR1 SGDLS and CDR2 YYNGEE. CDR3 bases: TGCGCCAGCAGCAGACAGGTGAACACTGAAGCTTTCTTT. Encoded protein: CASSRQVNTEAFF.

This chain connects TRBV10-3 to TRBJ2-3; 7 bases map to TRBD1. Germline V gene lookup returns CDR1 ENHRY and CDR2 SYGVKD. Trimming took 6 bases from V and 8 from J; bases not matched to a gene: 5. The CDR3 has 12 residues. This CDR3 reads CAISGSGGTQYF. DNA for the CDR3: TGTGCCATCAGCGGTTCAGGGGGTACGCAGTATTTT.

This clone was seen more than once but under ten times. This chain connects TRBV10-3 to TRBJ1-2, with D unclear. This CDR3 is built from 16 residues. Germline V gene data show CDR1 as ENHRY and CDR2 as SYGVKD. Trimming pared 0 bases from V and 0 bases from J, leaving 11 bases between. CDR3: CAISESGGLANYGYTF. CDR3 coding DNA: TGTGCCATCAGTGAGTCGGGCGGACTAGCTAACTATGGCTACACCTTC.

The chain combines TRBV10-3 with TRBJ1-4, with TRBD1 as a possible D gene (5 bases). From germline, CDR1 is ENHRY and CDR2 SYGVKD. V lost 7 bases and J 4 bases, leaving 10 bases between the germline ends. The length of the CDR3 is 13 residues. CDR3 nucleotide sequence: TGTGCCATCACAAGGGACTTTAATGAAAAACTGTTTTTT. As protein: CAITRDFNEKLFF.

V usage is TRBV29-1 and J usage is TRBJ2-2; D not certain. Per the germline V gene, CDR1 is SQVTM and CDR2 is ANQGSEA. The CDR3 loop spans 12 amino acids. V lost 4 bases and J 2 bases, leaving 5 bases between the germline ends. The CDR3 bases are TGCAGCGTTGGTCCTAACACCGGGGAGCTGTTTTTT. Amino acid sequence: CSVGPNTGELFF.

The chain couples TRBV30 to TRBJ2-7; D gene ambiguous. Germline V gives CDR1 GTSNPN, CDR2 SVGIG (reference sequence). With 0 bases removed from V and 0 bases from J, the gap between germline ends came to 12 bases. This CDR3 region has 15 residues. CDR3 sequence (DNA): TGTGCCTGGAGTGTATCGATACGGAGCTCCTACGAGCAGTACTTC. This gives the protein CAWSVSIRSSYEQYF. Filled out from reference TRBV30 and TRBJ2-7, the complete variable domain reads SQTIHQWPATLVQPVGSPLSLECTVEGTSNPNLYWYRQAAGRGLQLLFYSVGIGQISSEVPQNLSASRPQDRQFILSSKKLLLSDSGFYLCAWSVSIRSSYEQYFGPGTRLTVT.

This rearrangement joins TRBV30 to TRBJ2-3, with D perhaps given as TRBD1 or TRBD2 (5 bases each). Germline CDR1 is GTSNPN and CDR2 is SVGIG (reference sequence). V shed 0 bases and J shed 3 bases, with 13 bases lying between them. The CDR3 runs to 15 residues. The CDR3 nucleotides are TGTGCCTGGAGTGTACCGGGACCACCGACAGATACGCAGTATTTT. It codes for CAWSVPGPPTDTQYF.

The chain carries TRBV28 and TRBJ1-4; D perhaps matches TRBD1 (5 bases). The CDR3 length is 15 residues. With 3 bases removed from V and 3 bases from J, the gap between germline ends came to 11 bases. Germline V gene lookup returns CDR1 MDHEN and CDR2 SYDVKM. The CDR3 DNA reads TGTGCCAGCAGTTTGCCCGGGGGTTCTAATGAAAAACTGTTTTTT. Its translation is CASSLPGGSNEKLFF.

V gene TRBV21-1 combines with J gene TRBJ2-7; no DNA check was done on the table's D call, TRBD2. TRBV21-1 has pseudogene status. The CDR3 length is 13 residues. CDR3 region: CASSKGVAKEQYF. CDR3 coding DNA: TGTGCCAGCAGCAAAGGGGTAGCGAAGGAGCAGTACTTC.

The rearrangement uses TRBV11-2 and TRBJ1-4; D might be TRBD1 (5 bases). Trimming cost V 5 bases and J 1 base, with 11 bases left between them. The CDR3 sequence is 15 residues long. Germline loops: CDR1 SGHAT, CDR2 FQNNGV. Here the CDR3 reads CASSRGGGTNEKLFF. The DNA for the CDR3 is TGTGCCAGCAGCCGCGGGGGGGGAACTAATGAAAAACTGTTTTTT.

This clone was detected a few times. The rearrangement uses TRBV28 and TRBJ1-2; possibly TRBD1 for D (5 bases). Looked up from germline, CDR1 is MDHEN and CDR2 is SYDVKM. V was trimmed by 6 bases and J by 8 bases, leaving 16 bases between them. The CDR3 runs to 13 residues. The CDR3 region is CASRVGTVSGYTF. CDR3 nucleotides: TGTGCCAGCAGAGTCGGGACGGTTTCGGGCTACACCTTC.

The CDR3 bases are TGTGCCAGCAGTTCAAACAGGAGACGCTACGAGCAGTACTTC. As protein: CASSSNRRRYEQYF. V is TRBV27 and J is TRBJ2-7; the D gene is possibly TRBD1 (5 bases). Trimming pared 4 bases from V and 3 bases from J, leaving 13 bases between. In germline, CDR1 is MNHEY, CDR2 SMNVEV (reference sequence). The CDR3 has 14 residues.

This chain connects TRBV2 to TRBJ2-1; TRBD1 aligns across 8 bases. The germline V gene has CDR1 SNHLY and CDR2 FYNNEI. This CDR3 comprises 11 residues. V was pared by 6 bases and J by 16 bases, with 8 bases of the junction left unmatched. The CDR3 region is CASRGRTGSFF. CDR3 sequence (DNA): TGTGCCAGCAGAGGACGGACAGGGAGCTTCTTC.

The chain's CDR3 is CASSEGQGDYNEQFF. For the CDR3, the DNA is TGTGCCAGCAGTGAAGGACAGGGGGATTACAATGAGCAGTTCTTC. The chain uses TRBV2 and TRBJ2-1, with 9 bases lining up with TRBD1. The CDR3 contains 15 residues. V lost 1 base, J lost 4 bases, and 2 bases stayed unmatched. The germline V gene has CDR1 SNHLY and CDR2 FYNNEI.

This sequence joins TRBV7-2 and TRBJ1-2; TRBD1 aligns across 7 bases. The CDR3 is 12 amino acids. V lost 5 bases to trimming and J lost 9 bases; unmatched junction nucleotides: 6. Germline V gene lookup returns CDR1 SGHTA and CDR2 FQGNSA. The CDR3 DNA follows: TGTGCCAGCAGCCTCAGGGGGGGTCGCTACACCTTC. It encodes CASSLRGGRYTF.

The chain recombines TRBV4-2 with TRBJ2-7, with 7 bases aligning to TRBD2. After removal of 4 bases from V and 0 bases from J, the junction contained 9 bases not matched to a gene. The germline V gene has CDR1 LGHNA and CDR2 YNFKEQ. The CDR3 runs to 16 residues. The CDR3 loop reads CASSPGASGDSYEQYF. The CDR3 bases are TGTGCCAGCAGCCCCGGGGCTAGCGGAGACTCCTACGAGCAGTACTTC.

This clone was picked up a small number of times. This rearrangement joins TRBV10-1 to TRBJ1-3; 10 bases fit TRBD1. The CDR3 covers 15 residues. Germline V gene lookup returns CDR1 WNHNN and CDR2 SYGVQD (reference sequence). V lost 5 bases to trimming and J lost 2 bases; unmatched junction nucleotides: 3. CDR3 in amino acids: CASSPGTGAGNTIYF. CDR3 nucleotide sequence: TGCGCCAGCAGTCCCGGGACAGGGGCTGGAAACACCATATATTTT.

This chain uses TRBV28 with TRBJ1-5; 10 nucleotides line up with TRBD1. V shed 3 bases and J 4 bases; nucleotides not matched to a gene: 9. CDR1 and CDR2 (germline): MDHEN, SYDVKM. This CDR3 region has 17 residues. CDR3 DNA: TGTGCCAGCAGTTTCCCGCCGACAGGGGGCTTGAATCAGCCCCAGCATTTT. It translates to CASSFPPTGGLNQPQHF. Filled out from reference TRBV28 and TRBJ1-5, the complete variable domain reads DVKVTQSSRYLVKRTGEKVFLECVQDMDHENMFWYRQDPGLGLRLIYFSYDVKMKEKGDIPEGYSVSREKKERFSLILESASTNQTSMYLCASSFPPTGGLNQPQHFGDGTRLSIL.

The rearrangement joins TRBV19 to TRBJ2-7; TRBD1 matches at 8 bases. V was pared by 5 bases and J by 7 bases, with 10 bases of the junction left unmatched. Germline V CDR1 and CDR2: LNHDA, SQIVND (reference sequence). The CDR3 length is 14 residues. CDR3 protein: CASSSRQGFQEQYF. The CDR3 DNA reads TGTGCCAGTAGTTCCCGACAGGGGTTTCAGGAGCAGTACTTC. Looking up the rest from reference TRBV19 and TRBJ2-7 gives the full variable domain: DGGITQSPKYLFRKEGQNVTLSCEQNLNHDAMYWYRQDPGQGLRLIYYSQIVNDFQKGDIAEGYSVSREKKESFPLTVTSAQKNPTAFYLCASSSRQGFQEQYFGPGTRLTVT.

The rearrangement uses TRBV2 and TRBJ2-1; 9 nucleotides line up with TRBD1. Germline V gene data show CDR1 as SNHLY and CDR2 as FYNNEI. The CDR3 consists of 16 residues. The V gene end was trimmed by 4 bases and the J gene end by 5 bases; junction bases not matched to a gene: 9. The CDR3 here is CASSAVLTGGHNEQFF. The CDR3 DNA follows: TGTGCCAGCAGTGCCGTTCTGACAGGGGGACACAATGAGCAGTTCTTC.

There are a few counts of this clone. This chain links TRBV5-1 with TRBJ1-5, with D hard to call. Trimming left V 7 bases short and J 1 base short, with 12 bases between. The CDR3 has 14 amino acids. Germline CDR1 SGHRS, CDR2 YFSETQ. CDR3: CASSYTVSNQPQHF. CDR3 nucleotide sequence: TGCGCCAGCTCCTATACTGTGAGCAATCAGCCCCAGCATTTT.

The chain carries TRBV5-1 and TRBJ2-7; 7 bases map to TRBD2. The germline CDR1 and CDR2 sequences are SGHRS and YFSETQ. The CDR3 runs to 14 residues. The ends lost 0 bases at V and 11 bases at J; junction bases unmatched: 11. CDR3 loop: CASSLARTREQEYF. The DNA of the CDR3 is TGCGCCAGCAGCTTGGCTCGGACTAGAGAACAGGAGTACTTC.

This chain uses TRBV30 with TRBJ2-7, with 7 nucleotides matching TRBD2. V lost 0 bases to trimming and J lost 2 bases; unmatched junction nucleotides: 4. This CDR3 has 14 amino acids. The germline V gene has CDR1 GTSNPN and CDR2 SVGIG (reference sequence). CDR3 sequence reads: CAWSVLAEAYEQYF. CDR3 nucleotides: TGTGCCTGGAGTGTGCTAGCGGAAGCCTACGAGCAGTACTTC.

This clone was seen once. V is TRBV6-1 and J is TRBJ2-7, with D possibly matching TRBD1 (6 bases). This CDR3 comprises 15 residues. The germline gives CDR1 MNHNS, CDR2 SASEGT. Between the trimmed V and J ends, which lost 6 bases and 5 bases, there was a span of 20 bases. The CDR3 protein is CASRVPGDLGNEQYF. The DNA of the CDR3 is TGTGCCAGCAGGGTACCAGGGGACCTAGGTAACGAGCAGTACTTC.

As regards this clone: A read error may be the cause here, since a much bigger clone is one base away. The J gene is TRBJ2-2, the V gene TRBV30; 7 positions match TRBD2. The CDR3 spans 20 residues. Germline V gives CDR1 GTSNPN, CDR2 SVGIG (reference sequence). CDR3 DNA: TGTGCCTGGACCATGCGGGGGAAACTAGTGGAGCCGCTGAACACAGGGGAGCTGTTTTTT. Amino acid sequence: CAWTMRGKLVEPLNTGELFF.

The sample holds a few counts of this clone. The V and J genes are TRBV7-9 and TRBJ2-2; D possibly uses TRBD1 or TRBD2 (5 bases each). The CDR3 has 14 residues. Trimming pared 6 bases from V and 4 bases from J, leaving 12 bases between. CDR1 and CDR2 from the germline V gene are SEHNR and FQNEAQ (reference sequence). The CDR3, as DNA: TGTGCCAGCAGTTCCGGGACCCTCACCGGGGAGCTGTTTTTT. Protein sequence: CASSSGTLTGELFF.

This chain joins TRBV5-4 and TRBJ2-2; 11 bases agree with TRBD2. The CDR3 totals 16 residues. V shed 4 bases and J 8 bases; nucleotides not matched to a gene: 10. Germline V CDR1 and CDR2: SGHNT, YYREEE (reference sequence). CDR3 residues: CASSHTSGGRGGELFF. CDR3 DNA: TGTGCCAGCAGCCACACTAGCGGGGGCCGGGGAGGGGAGCTGTTTTTT.

The V call is TRBV18, the J call TRBJ1-1, with D possibly matching TRBD1 (5 bases). The CDR3 length is 16 residues. V was cut by 2 bases and J by 0 bases, with 13 bases left in between. Germline values: CDR1 KGHSH, CDR2 LQKENI. As DNA, the CDR3 is TGTGCCAGCTCACCAGTCGCGACGGACATGAACACTGAAGCTTTCTTT. Translation: CASSPVATDMNTEAFF. Variable domain in full (rest from reference TRBV18 and TRBJ1-1): NAGVMQNPRHLVRRRGQEARLRCSPMKGHSHVYWYRQLPEEGLKFMVYLQKENIIDESGMPKERFSAEFPKEGPSILRIQQVVRGDSAAYFCASSPVATDMNTEAFFGQGTRLTVV.

V and J are TRBV11-2 and TRBJ2-7, with D unclear. Germline CDR1 SGHAT, CDR2 FQNNGV. Trimming left V 9 bases short and J 7 bases short, with 4 bases between. CDR3 length: 8 amino acids. The CDR3 region has the DNA TGTGCCAGGCCTGAGCAGTACTTC. The encoded protein is CARPEQYF. Supplemented by reference TRBV11-2 and TRBJ2-7, the full variable domain reads EAGVAQSPRYKIIEKRQSVAFWCNPISGHATLYWYQQILGQGPKLLIQFQNNGVVDDSQLPKDRFSAERLKGVDSTLKIQPAKLEDSAVYLCARPEQYFGPGTRLTVT.

This clone was recorded only once. The chain recombines TRBV7-9 with TRBJ2-7; maybe TRBD2 (5 bases). Germline V gene sequence: CDR1 SEHNR, CDR2 FQNEAQ (reference sequence). Trimming stripped 4 bases from V and 9 bases from J, with 25 bases between. The CDR3 totals 16 residues. In nucleotides, the CDR3 is TGTGCCAGCAGCTCAAATACCCGCCTCAACCTCGCGGGGCAGTACTTC. The encoded protein is CASSSNTRLNLAGQYF. Looking up the rest from reference TRBV7-9 and TRBJ2-7 gives the full variable domain: DTGVSQNPRHKITKRGQNVTFRCDPISEHNRLYWYRQTLGQGPEFLTYFQNEAQLEKSRLLSDRFSAERPKGSFSTLEIQRTEQGDSAMYLCASSSNTRLNLAGQYFGPGTRLTVT.

The CDR3 DNA sequence: TGTGCCAGCAGCTTAGAGACAGGCTACGAGCAGTACTTC. Protein: CASSLETGYEQYF. This chain joins TRBV11-2 and TRBJ2-7, with D possibly matching TRBD1 (6 bases). The CDR3 consists of 13 residues. With 0 bases removed from V and 3 bases from J, the gap between germline ends came to 6 bases. Germline V CDR1 and CDR2: SGHAT, FQNNGV.